The clone carrying this TCR beta chain appeared a few times. Its antigen remains unidentified. Because this beta chain is a stray read in a library intended to capture alpha chains, its abundance should not be given much weight. Time point: sample taken at primary tumor resection. CDR1 is DFQATT, CDR2 SNEGSKA, per germline (reference sequence). Trimming at V came to 5 bases and at J to 9 bases, leaving 10 bases not matched to a gene. This CDR3 has 13 residues. The source of the sample is a study of spatial heterogeneity in lung cancer. Looking at the study overall: Averaged across combinations, each unique TCR and UMI pairing appeared more than ten times in raw reads, which were uncorrected.

Study conclusions and caveats: The recorded estimate of tumor T cell coverage is 6% to 7% for alpha chains and about 14% for beta chains. The number of expanded tumor alpha and beta chains correlated with mutation number.

TCRdb independently ran MiXCR on the 5' RACE reads; one entry per CDR3 protein. Altogether around 18,000 distinct CDR3 sequences are present, roughly a tenth being singletons, with the ten largest covering 20% to 25%. The chain couples TRBV20-1 to TRBJ2-1, with 7 positions matching TRBD1. The TCR sequence derives from a female donor with early-stage non-small cell lung cancer. The material sequenced was lung tumor tissue, taken at surgery. In DNA, the CDR3 is TGCAGTGCTGTATACAGAGGGGGCGTTGAGCAGTTCTTC. As protein: CSAVYRGGVEQFF.